Below, one T cell receptor (beta chain) is given with its context. The antigen is not known. The data were taken from a study of T cell repertoires in aging, cancer and after chemotherapy. Study-wide context: Donor ages fell into six groups from 30 or younger up to 70 or older. Repeat sampling of healthy donors over several months to years showed clear clonal overlap. Notes on the study in general: Untreated cancer patients had significantly lower blood TCR diversity than age-matched healthy donors.

This CDR3 is 14 amino acids long. Trimming shortened V by 5 bases and J by 6 bases, and 13 bases separated the two germline ends. Peripheral blood genomic DNA, not sorted cells or RNA, was the template. Rearranged V-D-J TRB sequences were amplified with a mixed TRB-A/B primer pool. TCRdb re-derived calls from the multiplex PCR reads in MiXCR, one entry per CDR3 protein. Found here are about 10,000 distinct CDR3 sequences, 40% to 45% of them singletons; the top ten hold 1.5% to 2%. The sample taken for sequencing was blood. The chain joins TRBV12-3 or TRBV12-4 to TRBJ2-2; D is unresolved. This clonotype was obtained from a human donor in good health. The DNA for the CDR3 is TGTGCCAGCAGTGCCCATAGTGGTGCCGGGGAGCTGTTTTTT. As protein: CASSAHSGAGELFF.